Given below is one TCR beta chain in context. This sample stems from a study of blood T cells in healthy people across ages. The germline V gene has CDR1 SEHNR and CDR2 FQNEAQ (reference sequence). This CDR3 has 14 amino acids. For the second PCR, which ran for about 6 to 11 cycles, a sample-barcoded 5' primer and a J-beta primer mix were used. Template switching added a 12-random-nucleotide identifier to every cDNA molecule. TCRdb reprocessed the 5' RACE reads via MiXCR and lists one record per CDR3 protein. The sample carries fewer than 650,000 distinct CDR3 sequences, around 27% recorded once. The sample was also reused in another study, on T cells of mothers and their children. In that study: The data showed no persistent microchimeric T cell clones.

This chain connects TRBV7-9 to TRBJ2-7; no clear D gene. The J call could be wrong; TRBJ2-1 is a better fit for the DNA end. Sequenced material: blood. The sequence was obtained from a boy aged 2 to 10 in good health. Here the CDR3 reads CASSPPLTANEQFF. CDR3 sequence (DNA): TGTGCCAGCAGCCCCCCCCTGACTGCCAATGAGCAGTTCTTC.